This TCR beta chain was sequenced in a study of blood T cell repertoires in COVID-19. About the research overall: Acute and convalescent COVID-19 samples came from the United States, Italy and Spain. T cells, B-cell-depleted T cells, or PBMCs supplied cDNA or gDNA.

The CDR3 covers 16 residues. Germline-derived CDR1 and CDR2 are LGHDT and YNNKEL (reference sequence). The V gene lost 1 base and the J gene lost 6 bases, with 17 bases spanning the gap. Here immunoSEQ multiplex PCR was the method, and the copy in TCRdb shows in-frame clones only, minus some. The table includes about 400,000 clones, 70% to 90% detected once. Everyone who took part was roughly 18 to 89 years old, and they came from 20 to 25 US areas. A single count supports this clone. What was sequenced was PBMCs or T cells enriched from blood (not recorded which). The sequence derives from a woman under 30 with acute COVID-19. The gene calls are TRBV3-1 (or the pseudogene TRBV3-2) and TRBJ2-3; D is uncertain. The CDR3, as DNA: TGTGCCAGCAGCCAAGCCCCAGTCTCACCCCAGGATACGCAGTATTTT. This translates into CASSQAPVSPQDTQYF.